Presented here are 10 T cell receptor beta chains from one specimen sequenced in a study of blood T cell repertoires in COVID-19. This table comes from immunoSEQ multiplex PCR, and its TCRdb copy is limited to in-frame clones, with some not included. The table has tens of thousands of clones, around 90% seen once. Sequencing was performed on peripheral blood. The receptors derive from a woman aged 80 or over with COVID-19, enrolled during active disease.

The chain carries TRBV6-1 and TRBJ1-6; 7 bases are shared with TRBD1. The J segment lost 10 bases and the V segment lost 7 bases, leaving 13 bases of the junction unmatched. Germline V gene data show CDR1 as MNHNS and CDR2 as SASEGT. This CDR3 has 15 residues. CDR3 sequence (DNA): TGTGCCAGCATCCCTGGTAGACAGGGAGACTCACCCCTCCACTTT. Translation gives CASIPGRQGDSPLHF.

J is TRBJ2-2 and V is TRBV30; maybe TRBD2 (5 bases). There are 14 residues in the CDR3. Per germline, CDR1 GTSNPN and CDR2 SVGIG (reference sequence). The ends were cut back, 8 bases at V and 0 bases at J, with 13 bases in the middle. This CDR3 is CAGWRGSNTGELFF. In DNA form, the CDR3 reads TGTGCCGGATGGAGAGGGTCGAACACCGGGGAGCTGTTTTTT. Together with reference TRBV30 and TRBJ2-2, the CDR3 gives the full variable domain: SQTIHQWPATLVQPVGSPLSLECTVEGTSNPNLYWYRQAAGRGLQLLFYSVGIGQISSEVPQNLSASRPQDRQFILSSKKLLLSDSGFYLCAGWRGSNTGELFFGEGSRLTVL.

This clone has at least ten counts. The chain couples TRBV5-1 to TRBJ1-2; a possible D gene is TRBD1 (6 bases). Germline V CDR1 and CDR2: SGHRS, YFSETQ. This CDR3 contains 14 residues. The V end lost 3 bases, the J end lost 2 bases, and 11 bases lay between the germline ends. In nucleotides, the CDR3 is TGCGCCAGCAGCTCGATACAGGGAAACTATGGCTACACCTTC. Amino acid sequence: CASSSIQGNYGYTF.

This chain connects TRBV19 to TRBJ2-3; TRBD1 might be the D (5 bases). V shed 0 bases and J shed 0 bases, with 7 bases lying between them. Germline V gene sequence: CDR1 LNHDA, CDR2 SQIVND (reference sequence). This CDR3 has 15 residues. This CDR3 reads CASSIDGASTDTQYF. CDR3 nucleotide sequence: TGTGCCAGTAGTATAGATGGGGCTAGCACAGATACGCAGTATTTT.

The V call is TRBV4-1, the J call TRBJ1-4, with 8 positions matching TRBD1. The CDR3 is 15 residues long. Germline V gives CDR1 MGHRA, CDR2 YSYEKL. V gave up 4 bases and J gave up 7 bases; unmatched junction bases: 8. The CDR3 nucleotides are TGCGCCAGCAGCCCGACAGGGGACTGGAGTGAAAAACTGTTTTTT. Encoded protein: CASSPTGDWSEKLFF.

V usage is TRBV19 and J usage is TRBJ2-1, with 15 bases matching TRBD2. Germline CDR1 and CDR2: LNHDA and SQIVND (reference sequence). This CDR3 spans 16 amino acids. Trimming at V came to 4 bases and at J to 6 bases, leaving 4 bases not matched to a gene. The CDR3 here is CASSKGLAGGLNEQFF. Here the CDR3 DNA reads TGTGCCAGTAGTAAGGGACTAGCGGGGGGTCTCAATGAGCAGTTCTTC.

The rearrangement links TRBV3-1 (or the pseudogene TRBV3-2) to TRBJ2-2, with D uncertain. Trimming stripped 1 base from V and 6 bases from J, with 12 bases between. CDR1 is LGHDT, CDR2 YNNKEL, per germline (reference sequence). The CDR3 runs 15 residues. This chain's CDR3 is CASSQGSRLAGELFF. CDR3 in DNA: TGTGCCAGCAGCCAAGGAAGCCGCCTTGCCGGGGAGCTGTTTTTT.

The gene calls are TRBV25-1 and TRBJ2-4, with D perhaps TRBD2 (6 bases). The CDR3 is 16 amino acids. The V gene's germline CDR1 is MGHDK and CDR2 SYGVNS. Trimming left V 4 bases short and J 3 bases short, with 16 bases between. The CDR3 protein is CASSGNGGVGKNIQYF. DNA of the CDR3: TGTGCCAGCAGTGGGAACGGGGGAGTCGGCAAAAACATTCAGTACTTC.

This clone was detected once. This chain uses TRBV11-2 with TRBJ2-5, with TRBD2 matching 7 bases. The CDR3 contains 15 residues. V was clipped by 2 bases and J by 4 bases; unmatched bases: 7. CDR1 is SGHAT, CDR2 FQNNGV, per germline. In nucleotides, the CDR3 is TGTGCCAGCAGCTTATCAGCGGGGAGAGCAGAGACCCAGTACTTC. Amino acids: CASSLSAGRAETQYF.

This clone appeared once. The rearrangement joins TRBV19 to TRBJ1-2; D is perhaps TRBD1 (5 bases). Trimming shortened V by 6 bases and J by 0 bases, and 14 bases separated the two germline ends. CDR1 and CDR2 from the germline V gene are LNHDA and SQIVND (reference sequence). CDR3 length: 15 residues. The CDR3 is CASRSAGRSNYGYTF. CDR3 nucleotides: TGTGCCAGTAGAAGCGCAGGGCGATCTAACTATGGCTACACCTTC.